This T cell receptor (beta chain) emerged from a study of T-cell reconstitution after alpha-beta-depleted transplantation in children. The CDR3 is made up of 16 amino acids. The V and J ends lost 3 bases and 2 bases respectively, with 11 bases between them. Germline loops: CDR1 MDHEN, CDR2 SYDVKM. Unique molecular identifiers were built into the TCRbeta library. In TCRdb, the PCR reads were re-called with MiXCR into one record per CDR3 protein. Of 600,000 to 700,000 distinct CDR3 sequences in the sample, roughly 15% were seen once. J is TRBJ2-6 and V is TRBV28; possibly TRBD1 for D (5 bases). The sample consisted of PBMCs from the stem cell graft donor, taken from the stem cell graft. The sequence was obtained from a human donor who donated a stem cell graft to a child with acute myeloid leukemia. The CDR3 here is CASSLAREPGANVLTF. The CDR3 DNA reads TGTGCCAGCAGTTTGGCCAGGGAACCTGGGGCCAACGTCCTGACTTTC.